This T cell receptor (beta chain) was captured by sequencing in a study of blood T cell repertoires in COVID-19 (TCRdb year 2020). Some background on the complete study: Samples covering the acute and convalescent phases of COVID-19 were provided by collaborators in the United States, Italy and Spain. The material from the prospective study consisted of cDNA or gDNA derived from T cells, B-cell-depleted T cells, or PBMCs. Subjects who had been exposed to COVID-19, were actively infected with it, or had recovered from it provided the deeply sampled blood TCRbeta repertoires that made up the dataset. A freely available public database, intended as a resource for researchers studying the immune response to SARS-CoV-2, is where the repertoires were released. The samples were drawn from two sources: the first 160 participants of the ongoing ImmuneRACE study, and 1,000 to 1,500 subjects contributed by 6 global collaborators. Nearly every sample came with metadata listing a de-identified subject ID, COVID-19 status, age in years and sex. Where HLA class I and class II types were available, the types were taken from metadata supplied by the sample provider, not from assay-based typing. What the study reported, not specific to this receptor: Clinical and demographic metadata were provided uncurated, with the amount varying by source and participant.

With regard to this clone: This clone's antigen is unknown. Base qualities are not at hand, and no much larger clone is one base apart.

At one collaborating source in Seattle, patients were enrolled during active infection and were followed longitudinally through the course of disease. The collaborating institutions used their own protocols to collect whole blood in K2EDTA tubes. Collaborator samples were shipped for TCRbeta analysis as frozen whole blood, isolated PBMCs, or DNA extracted from either sample type. Reading from cysteine to phenylalanine, the CDR3 counts 15 amino acids. The kept DNA is CDR3 alone, 45 bases in frame from the first base. The germline V gene encodes CDR1 MRHNA and CDR2 SNTAGT. Relative to germline, V is missing 3 bases and J is missing 8 bases, with 7 bases of the junction outside any gene match. TCRbeta CDR3 regions were amplified from genomic DNA by means of the immunoSEQ Assay, a bias-controlled multiplex PCR. The source study handled its data this way. Within the assay, amplification of reference gene primers was used to estimate how many nucleated cells each sample contained. Sequence reads were collapsed and filtered to measure the absolute abundance of every unique TCRbeta CDR3 rearrangement. For each sample, productive Simpson clonality was calculated by taking the square root of Simpson's diversity index across productive rearrangements. Here the immuneACCESS table is served through TCRdb, limited to in-frame sequences with V and J called. Missing clones are a known gap in these copies; in checked studies unresolved V genes cover under half, and the rest lacks a known reason. V and J calls and clone size are copied from that table; D and trimming were computed from the DNA. The sample data list about 80,000 clones, and approximately 85% of these were observed just once. The ten largest clones capture roughly 9.1% of the sample.

Sequencing was performed on peripheral blood. The sequence joins TRBV6-4 to TRBJ2-1, with 10 junctional bases fitting TRBD2. The clonotype was recovered from a man aged 45-60 years with COVID-19, enrolled during active disease. DNA sequence: TGTGCCAGCAGTGAAACTAGCGGGGTTTGGTATGAGCAGTTCTTC. Its translation is CASSETSGVWYEQFF.